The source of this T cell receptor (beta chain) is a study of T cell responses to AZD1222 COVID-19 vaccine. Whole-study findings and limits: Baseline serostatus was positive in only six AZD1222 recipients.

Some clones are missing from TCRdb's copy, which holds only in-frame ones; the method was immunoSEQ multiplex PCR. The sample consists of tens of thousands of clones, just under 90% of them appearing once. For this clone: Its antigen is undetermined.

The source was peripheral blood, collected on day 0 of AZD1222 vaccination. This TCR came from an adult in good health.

The CDR3 nucleotides read TGTGCCAGCAGTTACTCGAGGGACACTGAAGCTTTCTTT. Protein sequence: CASSYSRDTEAFF. The chain couples TRBV6-5 to TRBJ1-1; D is uncertain. Trimming cost V 0 bases and J 3 bases, with 5 bases left between them. The length of the CDR3 is 13 residues. The germline V gene has CDR1 MNHEY and CDR2 SVGAGI.